This TCR beta chain was recorded in a study of T cells in Graves' hyperthyroidism and ophthalmopathy. The source material, RNA transcripts, was used to amplify TCR beta CDR3 regions. With the HTBI primer set, the TCR CDR3 went through a first round of RT-PCR. TCRdb analysed the multiplex PCR reads with MiXCR anew, one entry per CDR3 protein. This table has 500,000 to 800,000 distinct CDR3 sequences, just under 45% appearing once. Not enrolled were patients with uncontrolled infection, other autoimmune disease, pregnancy or lactation. Based on clinical symptoms, serum thyroxine and TRAb, thyroid ultrasound and orbital computed tomography, diagnoses were reached. The CDR3 extends over 12 amino acids. In germline, CDR1 is SEHNR, CDR2 FQNEAQ (reference sequence). Trimming removed 4 bases from V and 2 bases from J, with 6 bases in between. In its sample, this clonotype was seen many times. As yet, its antigen is unknown.

General observations from the study: Blood also held most thyroid clonotypes expanded beyond 0.001. Ophthalmopathy onset followed model prediction by a median about seven months.

Sample: peripheral blood or thyroid tissue (not recorded which). The TCR was taken from an adult man with Graves' disease, either hyperthyroidism or ophthalmopathy (not recorded which). The chain links TRBV7-9 to TRBJ2-7; no firm D call. The CDR3 sequence: CASSSSPYEQYF. CDR3 nucleotide sequence: TGTGCCAGCAGCTCCTCCCCCTACGAGCAGTACTTC.